The entry below gives a single T cell receptor beta chain sequence along with its context. The data originate from a study of blood T cell repertoires in COVID-19. Study at large: Acute and convalescent COVID-19 samples came from the United States, Italy and Spain. From T cells, B-cell-depleted T cells, or PBMCs came the material, which was cDNA or gDNA.

Germline CDR1 and CDR2: SGHRS and YFSETQ. V was shortened by 1 base and J by 4 bases, with 11 bases between the two germline ends. The CDR3 has 14 residues. Per the original methods: Researchers report that nucleated cell counts were estimated from reference gene primer amplification. Profiling relied on immunoSEQ multiplex PCR, and the TCRdb table lists in-frame clones only, not all of them. V and J calls and clone size are as listed in that table; D and trimming were resolved from the DNA. The sample consists of around 74,000 clones, roughly nine tenths of them appearing once. This receptor was obtained from a man aged 30-40 years with acute or convalescent COVID-19. The sample consisted of peripheral blood. The V gene is TRBV5-1, the J gene TRBJ1-1, with D possibly matching TRBD1 (5 bases). In nucleotides, the CDR3 is TGCGCCAGCAGCTTGCAGGGTTCGGGCACTGAAGCTTTCTTT. Its protein is CASSLQGSGTEAFF.